The entry below describes one T cell receptor beta chain. The junction had 5 bases not matched to a gene; V was cut back by 3 bases and J by 0 bases. Germline V gives CDR1 SGDLS, CDR2 YYNGEE. This CDR3 comprises 15 residues. Regarding donors, all were healthy bone marrow donors. The PCR contained 60 Vbeta and 13 Jbeta primers. TCRdb's table, derived via immunoSEQ multiplex PCR, lists solely in-frame clones and lacks some. The data show 180,000 or so clones, and the top ten clones hold around 0.7%. The sample comes from a study of cytomegalovirus exposure and HLA in healthy donors. The TCR comes from a boy aged 5-17 years in good health and CMV-seronegative. Sequenced: PBMCs. The chain recombines TRBV9 with TRBJ2-7; 8 bases agree with TRBD1. CDR3 coding DNA: TGTGCCAGCAGCGAGGGAGGACAGGGCTCCTACGAGCAGTACTTC. Its protein is CASSEGGQGSYEQYF.